This entry is about one T cell receptor beta chain. Healthy HIV-negative adults without recent acute infections or vaccinations served as donors. Germline V gene data show CDR1 as GTSNPN and CDR2 as SVGIG (reference sequence). J lost 2 bases, V lost 5 bases, and 5 bases had no gene match. The CDR3 is made up of 14 amino acids. This specimen belongs to a study of shared clonotypes between healthy human individuals. The table came from immunoSEQ multiplex PCR; TCRdb's copy has only in-frame clones and leaves some out. Of some 2,100,000 clones listed, approximately 96% are singletons. The sequenced sample was naive CD4+ T cells sorted from blood. As to subset: CD45RA+ positively selected. The chain carries TRBV30 and TRBJ2-2; 7 bases align to TRBD1. The sequence was obtained from a man aged 18 to 29 in good health. The CDR3: CAWAGGTNTGELFF. CDR3 DNA: TGTGCCTGGGCAGGGGGTACCAACACCGGGGAGCTGTTTTTT.